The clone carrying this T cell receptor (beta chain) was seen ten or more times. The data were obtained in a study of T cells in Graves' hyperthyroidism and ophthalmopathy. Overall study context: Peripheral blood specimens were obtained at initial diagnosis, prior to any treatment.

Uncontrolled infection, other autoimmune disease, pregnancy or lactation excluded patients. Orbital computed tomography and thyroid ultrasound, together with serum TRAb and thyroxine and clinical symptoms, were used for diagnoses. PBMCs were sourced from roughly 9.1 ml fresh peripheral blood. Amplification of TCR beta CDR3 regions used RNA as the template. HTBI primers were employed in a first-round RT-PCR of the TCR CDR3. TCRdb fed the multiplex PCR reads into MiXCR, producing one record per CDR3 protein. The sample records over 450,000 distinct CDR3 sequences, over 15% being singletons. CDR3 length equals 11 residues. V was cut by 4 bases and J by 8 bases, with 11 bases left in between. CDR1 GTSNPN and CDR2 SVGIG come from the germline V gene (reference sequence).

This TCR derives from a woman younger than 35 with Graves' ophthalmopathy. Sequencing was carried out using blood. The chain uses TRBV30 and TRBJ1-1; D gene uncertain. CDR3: CAWIRYKEAFF. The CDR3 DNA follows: TGTGCCTGGATCCGATATAAAGAAGCTTTCTTT. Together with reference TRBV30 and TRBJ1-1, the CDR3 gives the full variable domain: SQTIHQWPATLVQPVGSPLSLECTVEGTSNPNLYWYRQAAGRGLQLLFYSVGIGQISSEVPQNLSASRPQDRQFILSSKKLLLSDSGFYLCAWIRYKEAFFGQGTRLTVV.